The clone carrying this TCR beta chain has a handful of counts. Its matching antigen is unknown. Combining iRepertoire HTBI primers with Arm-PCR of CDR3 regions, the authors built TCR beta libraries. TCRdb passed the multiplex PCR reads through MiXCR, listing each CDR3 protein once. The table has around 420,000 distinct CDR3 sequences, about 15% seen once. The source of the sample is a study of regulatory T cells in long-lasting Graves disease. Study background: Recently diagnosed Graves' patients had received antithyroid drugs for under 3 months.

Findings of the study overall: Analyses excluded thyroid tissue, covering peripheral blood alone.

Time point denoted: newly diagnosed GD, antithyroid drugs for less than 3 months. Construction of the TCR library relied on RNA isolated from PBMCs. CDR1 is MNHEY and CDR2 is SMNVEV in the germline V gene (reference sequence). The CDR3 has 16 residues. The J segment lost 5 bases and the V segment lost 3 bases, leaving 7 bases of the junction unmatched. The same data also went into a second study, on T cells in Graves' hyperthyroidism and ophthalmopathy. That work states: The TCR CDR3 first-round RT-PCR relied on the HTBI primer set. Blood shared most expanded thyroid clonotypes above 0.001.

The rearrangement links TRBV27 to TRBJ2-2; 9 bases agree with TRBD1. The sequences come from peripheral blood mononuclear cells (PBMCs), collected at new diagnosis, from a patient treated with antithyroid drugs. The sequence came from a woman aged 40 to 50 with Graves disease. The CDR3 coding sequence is TGTGCCAGCAGTTTGTTAGGGGACAGGGTGACCGGGGAGCTGTTTTTT. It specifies CASSLLGDRVTGELFF.